The next 14 T cell receptor beta chains were all read from a single sample in a study of metastatic and nonmetastatic thyroid tumors. MiXCR re-clonotyped the PCR reads for TCRdb. The repertoire has 55,000 to 75,000 clones, roughly a sixth of them found once; the top ten carry about 13%. There were no patients who had received any treatment before thyroid surgery. The sample consisted of blood. These receptors were taken from a female donor with papillary thyroid cancer or a benign thyroid nodule (not recorded which). Some clones in this sample may be carry-over from other donors' samples.

The table lists this clone with a few counts. Since a much larger clone is just one base distant, this may be a read error. This rearrangement joins TRBV10-3 to TRBJ2-5; D remains ambiguous. The CDR3 consists of 12 residues. Germline assignment: CDR1 ENHRY and CDR2 SYGVKD. The V and J ends lost 6 bases and 3 bases respectively, with 8 bases between them. The CDR3 nucleotides are TGTGCCATCAGACGTGGGAAAGAGACCCAGTACTTC. This translates into CAIRRGKETQYF.

This clone was counted at least ten times. V is TRBV5-5 and J is TRBJ2-3; D is ambiguous. The germline gives CDR1 SGHKS, CDR2 YYEKEE (reference sequence). Trimming left V 0 bases short and J 5 bases short, with 13 bases between. This CDR3 is built from 15 residues. CDR3 protein: CASSLAGPLKDTQYF. The CDR3 nucleotides read TGTGCCAGCAGCTTGGCAGGTCCGCTAAAAGATACGCAGTATTTT.

The sample holds a few counts of this clone. A much larger clone differs from this one at a single base, so this may be a read error. The chain is built from TRBV2 and TRBJ1-4, with D maybe TRBD1 (5 bases). The CDR3 sequence is 14 residues long. Germline V gene data show CDR1 as SNHLY and CDR2 as FYNNEI. The DNA of the CDR3 is TGTGCCAGCAGCCCGACAGACCCTAATGAAGAACTGTTTTTT. Protein: CASSPTDPNEELFF.

This clone was detected many times. The chain uses TRBV20-1 and TRBJ1-2; no clear D. V lost 3 bases and J lost 2, with 7 bases in between. The CDR3 runs to 12 residues. CDR1 is DFQATT, CDR2 SNEGSKA, per germline (reference sequence). The CDR3 protein is CSASHGNYGYTF. CDR3 coding DNA: TGCAGTGCTAGTCACGGCAACTATGGCTACACCTTC.

This clone was recorded at least ten times. The chain couples TRBV4-1 to TRBJ2-7; D not certain. This CDR3 is built from 13 residues. The ends were cut back, 3 bases at V and 3 bases at J, with 9 bases in the middle. Germline CDR1 reads MGHRA; CDR2 reads YSYEKL. CDR3 coding DNA: TGCGCCAGCAGCCATGAGTGGAACTACGAGCAGTACTTC. Translated: CASSHEWNYEQYF.

The chain has TRBV4-3 and TRBJ1-2; 7 bases align to TRBD1. CDR3 size: 15 residues. The V segment lost 3 bases and the J segment 4 bases; nucleotides outside the gene matches: 8. Germline loops: CDR1 LGHNA, CDR2 YSLEER. In nucleotides, the CDR3 is TGCGCCAGCAGCCAGTCCCGGTACAGGGGCTATGGCTACACCTTC. The encoded protein is CASSQSRYRGYGYTF.

The chain combines TRBV3-1 with TRBJ2-7; D remains ambiguous. This CDR3 contains 15 residues. V lost 5 bases, J lost 3 bases, and 17 bases lay in between. The germline V gene encodes CDR1 LGHDT and CDR2 YNNKEL (reference sequence). The chain's CDR3 is CASSIDTSPVYEQYF. Here the CDR3 DNA reads TGTGCCAGCAGCATCGACACGTCCCCTGTCTACGAGCAGTACTTC.

The chain employs TRBV18 and TRBJ1-2; D uncertain. The CDR3 extends over 14 amino acids. CDR1 and CDR2 (germline): KGHSH, LQKENI. Trimming shortened V by 1 base and J by 8 bases, and 14 bases separated the two germline ends. This chain's CDR3 is CASSPQVGSPGYTF. The CDR3 DNA follows: TGTGCCAGCTCACCACAGGTTGGGAGTCCGGGCTACACCTTC.

This clone was seen a handful of times. This could be a read error, since a much larger clone is one nucleotide away. The chain combines TRBV7-9 with TRBJ2-3, with unresolved D. Germline CDR1 and CDR2: SEHNR and FQNEAQ (reference sequence). CDR3 size: 13 residues. Trimming took off 1 base at V and 3 bases at J, with 5 bases between the two ends. The DNA for the CDR3 is TGTGCCAGCAGCTTAGTAGGGACAGATACGCAGTATTTT. This gives the protein CASSLVGTDTQYF.

The chain combines TRBV27 with TRBJ1-5, with 7 bases fitting TRBD1. The CDR3 contains 15 residues. V shed 3 bases, J shed 11 bases, and the junction held 13 bases outside the gene matches. Per the germline V gene, CDR1 is MNHEY and CDR2 is SMNVEV (reference sequence). The DNA for the CDR3 is TGTGCCAGCAGTTTCTCGGGACAGCCTGGCTGGACCCAGCATTTT. Amino acids: CASSFSGQPGWTQHF.

The V gene is TRBV6-1, the J gene TRBJ2-3; TRBD1 matches 9 bases. The CDR3 consists of 13 residues. CDR1 is MNHNS, CDR2 SASEGT, per germline. In DNA, the CDR3 is TGTGCTGGGGGGGACAGGGTCACAGATACGCAGTATTTT. Protein product: CAGGDRVTDTQYF.

V and J are TRBV5-1 and TRBJ1-1, with unresolved D. In germline, CDR1 is SGHRS, CDR2 YFSETQ. Trimming took 2 bases from V and 1 from J, leaving 9 bases between them. CDR3 length: 14 amino acids. CDR3 region: CASSFTGRNTEAFF. DNA for the CDR3: TGCGCCAGCAGCTTCACGGGGAGGAACACTGAAGCTTTCTTT. Together with reference TRBV5-1 and TRBJ1-1, the CDR3 gives the full variable domain: KAGVTQTPRYLIKTRGQQVTLSCSPISGHRSVSWYQQTPGQGLQFLFEYFSETQRNKGNFPGRFSGRQFSNSRSEMNVSTLELGDSALYLCASSFTGRNTEAFFGQGTRLTVV.

This clone occurred many times. The chain combines TRBV9 with TRBJ1-2, with a tentative D call TRBD1 (5 bases). Trimming cost V 2 bases and J 4 bases, with 9 bases left between them. The CDR3 has 13 amino acids. Looked up from germline, CDR1 is SGDLS and CDR2 is YYNGEE. The CDR3 reads CASSVDSSYGYTF. The CDR3 DNA is TGTGCCAGCAGCGTCGACAGCTCCTATGGCTACACCTTC.

This clone was counted many times. The V and J genes are TRBV5-1 and TRBJ1-1, with 9 bases matching TRBD1. Per germline, CDR1 SGHRS and CDR2 YFSETQ. The ends lost 4 bases at V and 6 bases at J; junction bases unmatched: 4. The CDR3 consists of 13 residues. The CDR3: CASSRDRGAEAFF. DNA of the CDR3: TGCGCCAGCAGCCGTGACAGGGGGGCTGAAGCTTTCTTT.